The 13 T cell receptor beta chains presented below share a single source sample, sequenced in a study of T cells in localized non-small cell lung cancer. Produced via immunoSEQ multiplex PCR; TCRdb's table is partial and in-frame only. The profile shows approximately 35,000 clones, approximately 90% of them singletons. This sample comprised peripheral blood mononuclear cells, obtained before any cancer treatment. The receptors were sampled from a female donor over 55 with stage II lung adenocarcinoma.

The chain carries TRBV4-3 and TRBJ2-7, with a possible D match to TRBD2 (5 bases). Trimming pared 0 bases from V and 0 bases from J, leaving 9 bases between. Germline V CDR1 and CDR2: LGHNA, YSLEER. The CDR3 contains 15 residues. The CDR3 nucleotides are TGCGCCAGCAGCCAAGATTTGGGGAGCTCCTACGAGCAGTACTTC. It specifies CASSQDLGSSYEQYF.

The genes are TRBV18 and TRBJ1-4, with D possibly TRBD1 on 5 matching bases. Germline V lookup: CDR1 KGHSH, CDR2 LQKENI. CDR3 size: 16 residues. V lost 1 base, J lost 7 bases, and 16 bases lay in between. The CDR3 nucleotides are TGTGCCAGCTCACCACGTTCCGGACACCTGGGTGAAAAACTGTTTTTT. Its translation is CASSPRSGHLGEKLFF.

The chain uses TRBV28 and TRBJ1-2, with 9 bases lining up with TRBD1. Looked up from germline, CDR1 is MDHEN and CDR2 is SYDVKM. V lost 1 base to trimming and J lost 4 bases; unmatched junction nucleotides: 10. The CDR3 totals 17 residues. In DNA form, the CDR3 reads TGTGCCAGCAGTTTATCGGGACAGGGCGGTCTAGGCTATGGCTACACCTTC. It encodes CASSLSGQGGLGYGYTF.

The gene calls are TRBV5-1 and TRBJ1-2, with 9 bases aligning to TRBD1. The CDR3 length is 17 residues. V shed 0 bases and J 2 bases; nucleotides not matched to a gene: 8. Germline loops: CDR1 SGHRS, CDR2 YFSETQ. CDR3 protein: CASSLGIRTGANYGYTF. The CDR3 region has the DNA TGCGCCAGCAGCTTGGGGATCAGGACAGGGGCCAACTATGGCTACACCTTC.

The genes are TRBV5-1 and TRBJ1-6; weak D call: TRBD1 (5 bases). Trimming took 2 bases from V and 4 from J, leaving 13 bases between them. The CDR3 spans 16 residues. Per the germline V gene, CDR1 is SGHRS and CDR2 is YFSETQ. Written as DNA, the CDR3 is TGCGCCAGCAGCTTAGGGACCCTCCCGTATAATTCACCCCTCCACTTT. Protein product: CASSLGTLPYNSPLHF.

The V and J genes are TRBV6-1 and TRBJ1-4; no clear D gene. Germline V gene lookup returns CDR1 MNHNS and CDR2 SASEGT. The CDR3 sequence is 15 residues long. The V gene lost 4 bases and the J gene lost 0 bases, with 9 bases spanning the gap. This chain's CDR3 is CASSARDATNEKLFF. The CDR3, as DNA: TGTGCCAGCAGTGCCCGGGATGCAACTAATGAAAAACTGTTTTTT.

The J gene is TRBJ1-4, the V gene TRBV6-1; D unclear. This CDR3 spans 14 amino acids. CDR1 and CDR2 (germline): MNHNS, SASEGT. V was shortened by 3 bases and J by 0 bases, with 5 bases between the two germline ends. CDR3 nucleotide sequence: TGTGCCAGCAGTGAGGGATCAACTAATGAAAAACTGTTTTTT. Its translation: CASSEGSTNEKLFF.

The chain combines TRBV19 with TRBJ1-5; D possibly corresponds to TRBD1 (5 bases). Germline V gene data show CDR1 as LNHDA and CDR2 as SQIVND (reference sequence). V was pared by 2 bases and J by 0 bases, with 11 bases between. The CDR3 spans 16 residues. The CDR3 nucleotides read TGTGCCAGTAGTATAAGAGACAGCGTTAGCAATCAGCCCCAGCATTTT. Amino acid sequence: CASSIRDSVSNQPQHF.

The chain carries TRBV2 and TRBJ2-4; possibly TRBD1 for D (5 bases). Looked up from germline, CDR1 is SNHLY and CDR2 is FYNNEI. The V end lost 2 bases, the J end lost 0 bases, and 11 bases lay between the germline ends. CDR3 size: 16 residues. The CDR3 region has the DNA TGTGCCAGCAGTGAACCAGCAGGGCTAGCCAAAAACATTCAGTACTTC. This encodes CASSEPAGLAKNIQYF.

This clone came up a few times. The chain combines TRBV27 with TRBJ2-7; 9 nucleotides line up with TRBD2. The V segment lost 1 base and the J segment 0 bases; nucleotides outside the gene matches: 13. CDR1 MNHEY and CDR2 SMNVEV come from the germline V gene (reference sequence). The CDR3 has 19 residues. Here the CDR3 reads CASSLYPAGLAGISYEQYF. CDR3 sequence (DNA): TGTGCCAGCAGTTTATATCCCGCGGGCCTAGCGGGGATCTCCTACGAGCAGTACTTC.

This clone was detected once. The rearrangement links TRBV11-2 to TRBJ1-1; D remains ambiguous. The V end was cut by 3 bases, the J end by 0 bases, with 17 bases between. CDR3 length: 17 residues. CDR1 is SGHAT and CDR2 is FQNNGV in the germline V gene. CDR3 residues: CASSFGSKGLMNTEAFF. The CDR3 DNA follows: TGTGCCAGCAGCTTCGGGTCTAAAGGCCTCATGAACACTGAAGCTTTCTTT.

This sequence joins TRBV7-6 and TRBJ1-5; TRBD1 is a possible D gene (6 bases). Trimming shortened V by 1 base and J by 2 bases, and 12 bases separated the two germline ends. The length of the CDR3 is 16 residues. Germline CDR1 SGHVS, CDR2 FNYEAQ. The CDR3 DNA sequence: TGTGCCAGCAGCTTAGTGGCGGGACAAGGCAATCAGCCCCAGCATTTT. Translation gives CASSLVAGQGNQPQHF.

The CDR3 is CASSLERGGNTEAFF. CDR3 DNA sequence: TGTGCCAGCAGCTTAGAAAGGGGAGGAAACACTGAAGCTTTCTTT. The J gene is TRBJ1-1, the V gene TRBV11-3, with D possibly TRBD1 on 5 matching bases. The V gene lost 0 bases and the J gene lost 2 bases, with 10 bases spanning the gap. This CDR3 is 15 amino acids long. Germline V lookup: CDR1 SGHNT, CDR2 YENEEA.